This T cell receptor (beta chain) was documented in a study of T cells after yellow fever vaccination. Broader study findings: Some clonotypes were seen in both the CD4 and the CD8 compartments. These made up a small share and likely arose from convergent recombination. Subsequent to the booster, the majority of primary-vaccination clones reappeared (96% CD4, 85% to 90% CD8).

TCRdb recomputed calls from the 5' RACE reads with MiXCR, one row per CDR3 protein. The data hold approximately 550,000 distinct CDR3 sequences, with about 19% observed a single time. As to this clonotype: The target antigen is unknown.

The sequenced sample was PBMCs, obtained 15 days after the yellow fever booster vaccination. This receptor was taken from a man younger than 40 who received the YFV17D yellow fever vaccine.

This CDR3 reads CASSQETSGRETQYF. CDR3 nucleotides: TGCGCCAGCAGCCAAGAGACTAGCGGGAGAGAGACCCAGTACTTC. The chain uses TRBV4-3 and TRBJ2-5; 12 nucleotides agree with TRBD2. With 0 bases clipped from V and 4 bases from J, the junction kept 0 bases outside the gene matches. This CDR3 has 15 amino acids. The germline V gene encodes CDR1 LGHNA and CDR2 YSLEER.